This T cell receptor (beta chain) was recovered during a study of T cells in Graves' hyperthyroidism and ophthalmopathy. About the research overall: Before any treatment, at initial diagnosis, peripheral blood was collected. Overall study findings and caveats: Blood shared most expanded thyroid clonotypes above 0.001.

This clonotype was seen a few times. Antigen unknown. Absence of ophthalmopathy progression within 18 months defined stable Graves' hyperthyroidism. Germline lookup yields CDR1 SGDLS and CDR2 YYNGEE. Unmatched junction bases numbered 11, after V lost 2 bases and J lost 6 bases. The CDR3 runs to 16 residues. TCR beta CDR3 region amplification was performed from RNA transcripts. TCR CDR3 regions were first amplified by RT-PCR with HTBI primers. From the multiplex PCR reads, TCRdb called clonotypes with MiXCR, one entry per CDR3 protein. In the table there are under 550,000 distinct CDR3 sequences, roughly 13% of which are singletons.

The chain couples TRBV9 to TRBJ2-1; the match to TRBD2 covers 7 bases. This clonotype was obtained from a young woman with Graves' hyperthyroidism. Sequenced: blood. This CDR3 reads CASSVAAREIPNEQFF. The DNA for the CDR3 is TGTGCCAGCAGCGTGGCTGCGCGGGAGATCCCCAATGAGCAGTTCTTC.